This T cell receptor (beta chain) stems from a study of glioma-infiltrating T cells. The iRepertoire nested amplicon-rescue multiplex PCR amplified TCR alpha and beta CDR3s from RNA. Tissue mRNA or PBMC total RNA, roughly 95-400 ng, went into one-step reverse transcription and amplification. MiXCR, run by TCRdb on the multiplex PCR reads, gives a single entry per CDR3 protein. The table shows approximately 140,000 distinct CDR3 sequences, with around 23% occurring only once. Study observations and caveats: Above-expected tissue-blood divergence occurred in all gliomas, most in low-grade ones. Only very few CDR3 sequences appeared in both tissue and blood.

Regarding this clonotype: Its antigen is undetermined.

Sequencing input: glioma tissue, nonneoplastic brain tissue, or PBMCs (not recorded which). This sequence originates from a human donor with low-grade glioma or glioblastoma, undergoing nonglioma brain surgery, or in good health (not recorded which).

The CDR3 loop is CASRNHSSYNSPLHF. CDR3 sequence (DNA): TGTGCCAGCAGGAATCACAGCTCCTATAATTCACCCCTCCACTTT. This chain links TRBV7-9 with TRBJ1-6; D unclear. V lost 6 bases and J 0 bases, leaving 9 bases between the germline ends. CDR1 is SEHNR, CDR2 FQNEAQ, per germline (reference sequence). This CDR3 is 15 amino acids long.